The TCR beta chain under discussion was sequenced for a study of CD8+ T cells in alopecia areata. Study-wide background: Tofacitinib administration to treated patients was oral, at 5 to 10 mg twice daily.

Regarding treatment: oral pan-JAK inhibitor, 5-10 mg twice daily. Sequencing templates came from extracted RNA that was reverse transcribed into cDNA. TCRdb's copy holds only in-frame clones and misses some; the assay was immunoSEQ multiplex PCR. The table lists around 190,000 clones, around three fifths of them singletons, with approximately 1.2% in the top ten. Sequencing was performed on CD4+ T cells sorted from blood, taken at week 49, from a patient treated with tofacitinib. The clonotype comes from a human donor with alopecia areata.

The CDR3 is CASSPYPQETQYF. The CDR3 bases are TGTGCCAGCTCACCCTACCCCCAAGAGACCCAGTACTTC. The chain couples TRBV18 to TRBJ2-5, with no clear D. The V gene lost 3 bases and the J gene lost 1 base, with 6 bases spanning the gap. This CDR3 is 13 amino acids long. The germline CDR1 and CDR2 sequences are KGHSH and LQKENI.